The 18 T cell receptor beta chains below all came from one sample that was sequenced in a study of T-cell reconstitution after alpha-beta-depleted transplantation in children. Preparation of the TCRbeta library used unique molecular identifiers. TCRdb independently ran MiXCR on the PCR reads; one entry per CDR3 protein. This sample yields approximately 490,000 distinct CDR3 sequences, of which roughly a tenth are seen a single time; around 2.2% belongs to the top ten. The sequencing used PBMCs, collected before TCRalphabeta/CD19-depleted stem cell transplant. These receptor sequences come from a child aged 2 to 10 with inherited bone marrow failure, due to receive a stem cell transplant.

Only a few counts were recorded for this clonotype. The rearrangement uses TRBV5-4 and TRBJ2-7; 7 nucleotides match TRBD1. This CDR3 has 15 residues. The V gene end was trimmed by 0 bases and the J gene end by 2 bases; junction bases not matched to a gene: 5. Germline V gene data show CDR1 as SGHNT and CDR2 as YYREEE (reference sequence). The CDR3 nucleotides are TGTGCCAGCAGCTTGGAGGGGGCAGGGCCCTACGAGCAGTACTTC. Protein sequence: CASSLEGAGPYEQYF.

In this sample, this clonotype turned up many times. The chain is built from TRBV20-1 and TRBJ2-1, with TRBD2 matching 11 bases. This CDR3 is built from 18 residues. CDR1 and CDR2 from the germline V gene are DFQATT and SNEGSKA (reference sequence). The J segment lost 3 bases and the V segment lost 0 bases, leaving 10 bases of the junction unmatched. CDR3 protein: CSARDLSGTSGNYNEQFF. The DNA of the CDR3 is TGCAGTGCTAGAGATCTCTCAGGGACTAGCGGAAACTACAATGAGCAGTTCTTC.

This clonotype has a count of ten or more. In DNA, the CDR3 is TGCGCCAGCACCTTCCAGGGGGCCTCAGATACGCAGTATTTT. This translates into CASTFQGASDTQYF. This chain connects TRBV5-1 to TRBJ2-3, with 8 bases that match TRBD1. From germline, CDR1 is SGHRS and CDR2 YFSETQ. V was pared by 6 bases and J by 4 bases, with 7 bases of the junction left unmatched. CDR3 length: 14 amino acids.

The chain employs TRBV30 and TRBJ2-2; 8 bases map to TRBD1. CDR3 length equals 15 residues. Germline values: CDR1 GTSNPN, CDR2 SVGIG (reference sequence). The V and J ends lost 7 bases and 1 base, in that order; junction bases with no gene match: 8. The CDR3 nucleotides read TGTGCCTCCCCGCCCAGGGGGCGGAACACCGGGGAGCTGTTTTTT. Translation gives CASPPRGRNTGELFF.

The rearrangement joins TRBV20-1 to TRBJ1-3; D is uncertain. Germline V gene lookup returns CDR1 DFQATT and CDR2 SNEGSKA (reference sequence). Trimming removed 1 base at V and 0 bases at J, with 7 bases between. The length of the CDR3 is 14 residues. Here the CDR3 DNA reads TGCAGTGCTAGAGTTGGAGACTCTGGAAACACCATATATTTT. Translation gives CSARVGDSGNTIYF.

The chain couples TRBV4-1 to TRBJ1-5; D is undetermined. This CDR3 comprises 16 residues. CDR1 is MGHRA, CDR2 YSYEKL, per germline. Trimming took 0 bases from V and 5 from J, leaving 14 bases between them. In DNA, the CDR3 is TGCGCCAGCAGCCAAGATCGAATCAGCGTGGATCAGCCCCAGCATTTT. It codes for CASSQDRISVDQPQHF.

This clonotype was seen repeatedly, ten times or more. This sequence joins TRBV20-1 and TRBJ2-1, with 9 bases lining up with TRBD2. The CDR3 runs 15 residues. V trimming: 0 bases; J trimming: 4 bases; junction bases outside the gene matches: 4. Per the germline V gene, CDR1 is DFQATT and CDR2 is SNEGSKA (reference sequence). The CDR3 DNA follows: TGCAGTGCTAGAGATCTAGCGGGATTGTACAATGAGCAGTTCTTC. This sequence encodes CSARDLAGLYNEQFF.

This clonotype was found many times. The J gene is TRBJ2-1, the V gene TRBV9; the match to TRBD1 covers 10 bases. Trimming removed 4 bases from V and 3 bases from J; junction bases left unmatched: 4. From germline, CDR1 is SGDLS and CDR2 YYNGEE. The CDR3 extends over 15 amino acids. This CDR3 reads CASSTRTGGYNEQFF. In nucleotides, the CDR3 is TGTGCCAGCAGCACCCGGACAGGGGGCTACAATGAGCAGTTCTTC.

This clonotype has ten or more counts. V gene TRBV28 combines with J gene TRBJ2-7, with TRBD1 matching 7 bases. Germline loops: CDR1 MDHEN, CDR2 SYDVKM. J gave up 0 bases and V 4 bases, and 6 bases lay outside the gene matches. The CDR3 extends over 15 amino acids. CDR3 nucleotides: TGTGCCAGCAGTTCCCGGGACAGTATCTCCTACGAGCAGTACTTC. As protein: CASSSRDSISYEQYF.

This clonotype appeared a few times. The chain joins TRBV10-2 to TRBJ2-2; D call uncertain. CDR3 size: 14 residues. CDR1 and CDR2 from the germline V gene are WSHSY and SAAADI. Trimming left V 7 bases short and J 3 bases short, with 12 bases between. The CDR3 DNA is TGCGCCAGCAACCCGGACGGCTACACCGGGGAGCTGTTTTTT. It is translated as CASNPDGYTGELFF.

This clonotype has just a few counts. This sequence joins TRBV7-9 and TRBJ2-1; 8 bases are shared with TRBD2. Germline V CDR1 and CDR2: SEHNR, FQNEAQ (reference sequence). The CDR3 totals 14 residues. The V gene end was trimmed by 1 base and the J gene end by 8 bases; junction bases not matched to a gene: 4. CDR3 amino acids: CASSLGGLADEQFF. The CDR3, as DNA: TGTGCCAGCAGCTTAGGCGGACTAGCCGATGAGCAGTTCTTC.

CDR3 amino acids: CASSPRSTGGQETQYF. The DNA of the CDR3 is TGTGCCAGCTCACCAAGGTCGACAGGGGGCCAGGAGACCCAGTACTTC. V is TRBV18 and J is TRBJ2-5, with 10 bases fitting TRBD1. Germline CDR1 KGHSH, CDR2 LQKENI. The V segment lost 2 bases and the J segment 5 bases; nucleotides outside the gene matches: 8. This CDR3 comprises 16 residues.

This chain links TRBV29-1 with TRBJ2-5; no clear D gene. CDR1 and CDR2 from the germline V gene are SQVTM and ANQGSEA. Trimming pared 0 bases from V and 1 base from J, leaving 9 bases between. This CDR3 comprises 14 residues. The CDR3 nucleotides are TGCAGCGTTGAAGAGGCAGGATCCCAAGAGACCCAGTACTTC. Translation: CSVEEAGSQETQYF.

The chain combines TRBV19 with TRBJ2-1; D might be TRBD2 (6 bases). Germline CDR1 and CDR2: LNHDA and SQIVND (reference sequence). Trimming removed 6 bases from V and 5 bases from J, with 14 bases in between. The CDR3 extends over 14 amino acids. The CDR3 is CASSRPGVDNEQFF. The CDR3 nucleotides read TGTGCCAGTAGCCGACCGGGGGTCGACAATGAGCAGTTCTTC.

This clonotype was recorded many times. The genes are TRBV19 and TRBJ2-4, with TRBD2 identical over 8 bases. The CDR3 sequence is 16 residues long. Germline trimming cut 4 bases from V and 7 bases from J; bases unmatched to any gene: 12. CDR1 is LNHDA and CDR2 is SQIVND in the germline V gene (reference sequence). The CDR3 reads CASSRTSPTAKNIQYF. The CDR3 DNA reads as TGTGCCAGTAGTAGGACTAGCCCCACTGCTAAGAACATTCAGTACTTC.

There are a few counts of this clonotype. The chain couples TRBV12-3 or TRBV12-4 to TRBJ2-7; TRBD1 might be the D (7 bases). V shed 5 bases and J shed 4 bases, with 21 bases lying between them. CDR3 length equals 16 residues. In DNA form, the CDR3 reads TGTGCCAGCAGTCCCCCCCGCGTGACAGGGAGGTACGAGCAGTACTTC. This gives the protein CASSPPRVTGRYEQYF.

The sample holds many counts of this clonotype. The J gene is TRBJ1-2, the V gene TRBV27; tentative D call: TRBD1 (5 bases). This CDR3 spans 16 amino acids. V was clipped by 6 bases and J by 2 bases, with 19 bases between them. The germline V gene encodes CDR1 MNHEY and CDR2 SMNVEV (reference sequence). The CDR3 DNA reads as TGTGCCAGCAGAAACGGGGGTGGGGCGGCCAACTATGGCTACACCTTC. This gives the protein CASRNGGGAANYGYTF.

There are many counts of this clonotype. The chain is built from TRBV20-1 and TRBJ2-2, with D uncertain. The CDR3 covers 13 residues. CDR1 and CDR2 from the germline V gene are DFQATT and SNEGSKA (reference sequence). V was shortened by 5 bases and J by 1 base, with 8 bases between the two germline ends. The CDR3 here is CSAYAGNTGELFF. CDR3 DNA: TGCAGTGCTTATGCTGGGAACACCGGGGAGCTGTTTTTT.